The present TCR beta chain was sequenced within a study of Graves' ophthalmopathy and Graves' hyperthyroidism. General observations from the study: Progression of ophthalmopathy was predicted by the model with about 66% sensitivity and just under 75% specificity.

RNA transcripts were the template, and TCR beta CDR3 regions were amplified from them. First-round RT-PCR used HTBI primers; second-round multiplex PCR followed. TCRdb called the multiplex PCR reads again in MiXCR, with one record for every CDR3 protein. Of more than 1,000,000 distinct CDR3 sequences listed, less than 45% are singletons. Remarks on this clonotype: Its matching antigen is unknown. The junction does not match germline at one end; this may be a read error.

The sequenced sample consisted of peripheral blood or thyroid tissue (not recorded which). The source is an adult man with Graves' hyperthyroidism.

The CDR3 sequence is CASSFRDSLNYGYTF. CDR3 coding DNA: TGTGCCAGCAGCTTCCGGGACTCCCTTAACTATGGCTACACCTTC. The chain has TRBV4-1 and TRBJ1-2, with D perhaps TRBD1 (5 bases). The CDR3 runs to 15 residues. Germline V gene lookup returns CDR1 MGHRA and CDR2 YSYEKL.